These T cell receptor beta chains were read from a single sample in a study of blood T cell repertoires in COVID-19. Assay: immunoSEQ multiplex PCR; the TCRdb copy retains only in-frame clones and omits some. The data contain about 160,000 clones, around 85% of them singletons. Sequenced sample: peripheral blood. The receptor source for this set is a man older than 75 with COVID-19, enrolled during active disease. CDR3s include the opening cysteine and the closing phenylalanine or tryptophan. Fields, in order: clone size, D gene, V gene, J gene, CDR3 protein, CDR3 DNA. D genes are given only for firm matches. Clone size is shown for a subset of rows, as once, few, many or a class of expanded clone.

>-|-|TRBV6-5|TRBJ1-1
CASTGGGGASTEAFF
TGTGCCAGCACCGGAGGGGGGGGCGCGTCGACTGAAGCTTTCTTT
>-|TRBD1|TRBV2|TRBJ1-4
CASKGTGYEKLFF
TGTGCCAGCAAGGGGACAGGGTATGAAAAACTGTTTTTT
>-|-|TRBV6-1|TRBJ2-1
CASSEPGRLVHNEQFF
TGTGCCAGCAGTGAACCCGGCAGGTTGGTTCACAATGAGCAGTTCTTC
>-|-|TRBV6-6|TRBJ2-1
CASKVGGYNEQFF
TGTGCCAGCAAAGTTGGGGGGTACAATGAGCAGTTCTTC
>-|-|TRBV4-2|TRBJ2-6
CASSQDGNGANVLTF
TGTGCCAGCAGCCAAGACGGGAATGGGGCCAACGTCCTGACTTTC
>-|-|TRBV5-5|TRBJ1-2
CASSLDRVALYGYTF
TGTGCCAGCAGCTTGGACAGGGTTGCCCTCTATGGCTACACCTTC
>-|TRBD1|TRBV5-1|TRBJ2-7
CASSLGDRVGEQYF
TGCGCCAGCAGCTTGGGGGACAGGGTAGGTGAGCAGTACTTC
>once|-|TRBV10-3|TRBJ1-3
CAISQSVGENVGNTIYF
TGTGCCATCAGTCAGTCTGTCGGGGAGAACGTAGGAAACACCATATATTTT
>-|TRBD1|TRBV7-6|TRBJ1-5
CASSLVVGQGYSSNQPQHF
TGTGCCAGCAGCCTAGTAGTGGGACAGGGCTACTCTAGCAATCAGCCCCAGCATTTT
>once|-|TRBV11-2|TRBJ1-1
CASSLTGPTEAFF
TGTGCCAGCAGCTTAACAGGGCCCACTGAAGCTTTCTTT
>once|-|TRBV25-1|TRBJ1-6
CASSEFGFALNSPLHF
TGTGCCAGCAGTGAATTCGGGTTCGCGCTCAATTCACCCCTCCACTTT
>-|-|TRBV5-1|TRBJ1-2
CASSLVGADNYGYTF
TGCGCCAGCAGCTTGGTGGGCGCCGATAACTATGGCTACACCTTC
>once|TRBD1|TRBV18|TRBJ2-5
CASSLFGTDNQETQYF
TGTGCCAGCTCCCTCTTCGGGACAGATAACCAAGAGACCCAGTACTTC
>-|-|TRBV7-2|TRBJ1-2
CASSLWADYGYTF
TGTGCCAGCAGCTTATGGGCAGATTATGGCTACACCTTC
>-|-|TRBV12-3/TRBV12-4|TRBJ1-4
CASTGQLNEKLFF
TGTGCCAGCACTGGACAGCTTAATGAAAAACTGTTTTTT
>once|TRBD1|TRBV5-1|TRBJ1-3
CASSTGQDRNTIYF
TGCGCCAGCAGCACCGGACAGGACCGAAACACCATATATTTT
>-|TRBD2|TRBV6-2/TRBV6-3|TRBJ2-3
CASSYSTSGPDTQYF
TGTGCCAGCAGTTACTCTACTAGCGGCCCAGATACGCAGTATTTT
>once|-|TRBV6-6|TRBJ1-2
CASSYMGRYYGYTF
TGTGCCAGCAGTTACATGGGGCGATACTATGGCTACACCTTC
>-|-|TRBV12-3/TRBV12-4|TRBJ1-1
CATGEGMNTEAFF
TGTGCCACAGGGGAGGGTATGAACACTGAAGCTTTCTTT
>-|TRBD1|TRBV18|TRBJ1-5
CASSPSGQVNQPQHF
TGTGCCAGCTCACCCTCGGGACAGGTAAATCAGCCCCAGCATTTT
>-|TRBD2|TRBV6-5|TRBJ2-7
CASRERGGSYEQYF
TGTGCCAGCAGGGAGCGGGGGGGTTCCTACGAGCAGTACTTC
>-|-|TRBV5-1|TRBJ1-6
CASSLDGYNSPLHF
TGCGCCAGCAGCTTGGACGGTTATAATTCACCCCTCCACTTT
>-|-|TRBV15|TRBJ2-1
CATSRGHGEQFF
TGTGCCACCAGCAGAGGCCACGGGGAGCAGTTCTTC
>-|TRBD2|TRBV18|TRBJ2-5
CASSPASGSWETQYF
TGTGCCAGCTCACCAGCTAGCGGGTCGTGGGAGACCCAGTACTTC
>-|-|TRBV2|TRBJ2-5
CASSKEETQYF
TGTGCCAGCAGCAAAGAGGAGACCCAGTACTTC
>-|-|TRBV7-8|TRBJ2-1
CASSSISTGPSSYNEQFF
TGTGCCAGCAGCTCAATTTCGACAGGCCCGAGCTCCTACAATGAGCAGTTCTTC
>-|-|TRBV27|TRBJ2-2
CASSSVNTGELFF
TGTGCCAGCAGTTCCGTGAACACCGGGGAGCTGTTTTTT
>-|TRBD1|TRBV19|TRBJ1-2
CASSTPGTGLNYGYTF
TGTGCCAGTAGTACCCCCGGGACAGGATTAAACTATGGCTACACCTTC
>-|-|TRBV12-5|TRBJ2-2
CASGFWTAQNTGELFF
TGTGCTAGTGGTTTCTGGACAGCCCAAAACACCGGGGAGCTGTTTTTT
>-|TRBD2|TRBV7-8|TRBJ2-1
CASSSVGGGFYNEQFF
TGTGCCAGCAGCTCCGTGGGCGGGGGATTCTACAATGAGCAGTTCTTC
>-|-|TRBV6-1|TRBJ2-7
CASSDLTANGYEQYF
TGTGCCAGCAGTGACCTGACAGCTAATGGCTACGAGCAGTACTTC
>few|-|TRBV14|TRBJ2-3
CASSRSGSTDTQYF
TGTGCCAGCAGCCGCAGCGGGTCCACAGATACGCAGTATTTT
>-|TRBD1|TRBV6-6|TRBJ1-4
CASIRTGIFATNEKLFF
TGTGCCAGCATTCGGACAGGGATATTTGCAACTAATGAAAAACTGTTTTTT
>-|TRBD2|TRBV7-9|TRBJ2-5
CASSFGGGVQETQYF
TGTGCCAGCAGCTTCGGTGGGGGGGTCCAAGAGACCCAGTACTTC
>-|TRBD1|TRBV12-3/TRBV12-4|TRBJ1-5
CASRRTGVKPQHF
TGTGCCAGCAGGCGGACAGGGGTCAAGCCCCAGCATTTT
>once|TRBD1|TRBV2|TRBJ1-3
CASTQGQGGNTIYF
TGTGCCAGCACCCAGGGACAGGGGGGAAACACCATATATTTT
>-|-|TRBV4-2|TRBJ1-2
CASSQDTGSYGYTF
TGTGCCAGCAGCCAAGATACGGGGAGCTACGGCTACACCTTC
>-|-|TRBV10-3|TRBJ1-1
CATRNGLRGNTEAFF
TGTGCCACCCGAAATGGGTTAAGAGGGAACACTGAAGCTTTCTTT
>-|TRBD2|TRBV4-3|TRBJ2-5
CASSQGQIAGGGQETQYF
TGCGCCAGCAGCCAAGGACAGATAGCGGGGGGGGGCCAAGAGACCCAGTACTTC
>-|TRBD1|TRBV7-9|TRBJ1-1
CASSLAGTGNTEAFF
TGTGCCAGCAGCTTAGCTGGGACAGGGAACACTGAAGCTTTCTTT
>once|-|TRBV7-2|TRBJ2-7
CASSLAPSSYEQYF
TGTGCCAGCAGCTTAGCCCCCAGCTCCTACGAGCAGTACTTC